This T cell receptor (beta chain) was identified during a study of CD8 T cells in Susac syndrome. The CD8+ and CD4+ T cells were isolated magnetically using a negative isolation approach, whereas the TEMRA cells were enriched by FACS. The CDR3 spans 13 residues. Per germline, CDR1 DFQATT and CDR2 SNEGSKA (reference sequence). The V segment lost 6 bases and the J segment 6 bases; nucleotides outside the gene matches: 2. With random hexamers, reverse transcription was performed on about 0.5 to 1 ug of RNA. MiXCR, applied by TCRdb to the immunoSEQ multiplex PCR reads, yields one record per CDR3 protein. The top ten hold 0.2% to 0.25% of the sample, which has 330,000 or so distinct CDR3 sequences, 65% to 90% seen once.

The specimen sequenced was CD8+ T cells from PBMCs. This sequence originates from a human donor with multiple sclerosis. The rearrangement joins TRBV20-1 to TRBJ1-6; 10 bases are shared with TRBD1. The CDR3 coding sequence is TGCAGTGCCCGGACAGGGGGTAATTCACCCCTCCACTTT. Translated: CSARTGGNSPLHF.